This record covers a single T cell receptor (beta chain). The antigen remains undetermined. Germline-derived CDR1 and CDR2 are LNHDA and SQIVND (reference sequence). The CDR3 runs to 14 residues. The V and J ends lost 5 bases and 4 bases, in that order; junction bases with no gene match: 6. This record comes from a study of cytomegalovirus exposure and HLA in healthy donors. 13 Jbeta primers and 60 Vbeta primers were used for the PCR. Measured with immunoSEQ multiplex PCR; TCRdb has only the in-frame clones, and not every one. This table has approximately 170,000 clones, approximately 75% appearing once. General study points: Apparent HLA restriction characterized most CMV-associated TCR beta chains in a later analysis. Specificity for CMV antigens was confirmed in vitro for a few of the CMV-associated chains.

This chain connects TRBV19 to TRBJ1-2, with 8 bases lining up with TRBD1. The sequence derives from a man under 40 in good health and CMV-seropositive. The sequencing sample was made of PBMCs. CDR3 sequence reads: CASSFLGQAYGYTF. The CDR3 DNA reads TGTGCCAGTAGTTTCCTGGGACAGGCCTATGGCTACACCTTC.